One sample yielded the 17 T cell receptor beta chains listed below, sequenced in a study of beta chain features in type 1 diabetes. Isolated RNA was reverse transcribed in full, so expressed TCRB transcripts were sequenced. Some clones are missing from TCRdb's copy, which holds only in-frame ones; the method was immunoSEQ multiplex PCR. This sample has approximately 150,000 clones, with about 9.8% found just once. Source material: central memory CD4+ T cells from blood. These receptors originate from a woman under 30 in good health.

This chain uses TRBV4-1 with TRBJ2-3, with TRBD1 matching 9 bases. Germline-derived CDR1 and CDR2 are MGHRA and YSYEKL. Trimming at V came to 1 base and at J to 0 bases, leaving 2 bases not matched to a gene. The CDR3 is 16 residues long. CDR3 residues: CASSQGGQGSTDTQYF. The CDR3 region has the DNA TGCGCCAGCAGCCAAGGCGGACAGGGGAGCACAGATACGCAGTATTTT.

The chain carries TRBV21-1 and TRBJ2-3; the tabulated D call, TRBD2, remains unverified against the DNA. TRBV21-1 is a listed pseudogene. CDR3 length equals 16 residues. CDR3 sequence reads: CASSKARGRSAIREYF. The DNA for the CDR3 is TGTGCCAGCAGCAAAGCAAGAGGGAGGTCAGCGATACGGGAGTATTTT.

Only a few counts were recorded for this clone. This chain joins TRBV6-1 and TRBJ2-3; D is uncertain. Germline V gene sequence: CDR1 MNHNS, CDR2 SASEGT. This CDR3 contains 13 residues. V lost 8 bases and J lost 6, with 15 bases in between. The CDR3 spells CASLERNADTQYF. The DNA of the CDR3 is TGTGCCAGCCTAGAGCGAAACGCTGATACGCAGTATTTT.

This chain uses TRBV7-9 with TRBJ1-1, with D possibly being TRBD1 (5 bases). V shed 5 bases and J shed 0 bases, with 22 bases lying between them. The CDR3 is 18 amino acids. CDR1 is SEHNR and CDR2 is FQNEAQ in the germline V gene (reference sequence). The CDR3 loop reads CASSPISGMRGLNTEAFF. The CDR3 DNA reads as TGTGCCAGCAGCCCTATTTCAGGGATGCGGGGTTTGAACACTGAAGCTTTCTTT.

This clone was observed a handful of times. The chain combines TRBV2 with TRBJ1-3; 8 bases match TRBD1. Germline CDR1 reads SNHLY; CDR2 reads FYNNEI. Germline trimming cut 5 bases from V and 3 bases from J; bases unmatched to any gene: 3. The CDR3 has 14 amino acids. CDR3: CASSRQGSGNTIYF. CDR3 in DNA: TGTGCCAGCAGTCGACAGGGGAGTGGAAACACCATATATTTT.

This clone has a handful of counts. The genes are TRBV10-3 and TRBJ2-3; TRBD2 agrees at 9 bases. Germline CDR1 and CDR2: ENHRY and SYGVKD. With 3 bases clipped from V and 4 bases from J, the junction kept 5 bases outside the gene matches. CDR3 length equals 15 residues. Here the CDR3 DNA reads TGTGCCATCAGTGAAGGGCGGGGGGGCCCAGATACGCAGTATTTT. It yields the protein CAISEGRGGPDTQYF.

This clone was observed a few times. V is TRBV9 and J is TRBJ2-3; 8 nucleotides agree with TRBD2. CDR3 size: 14 residues. Looked up from germline, CDR1 is SGDLS and CDR2 is YYNGEE. V lost 0 bases, J lost 4 bases, and 1 base stayed unmatched. The CDR3 here is CASSVGLASDTQYF. The CDR3 bases are TGTGCCAGCAGCGTAGGACTAGCGTCAGATACGCAGTATTTT.

In regard to this clone: Other DNA sequences in the sample encode the same CDR3. The V and J genes are TRBV12-5 and TRBJ2-1, with D possibly TRBD2 on 6 matching bases. Trimming cost V 4 bases and J 9 bases, with 10 bases left between them. This CDR3 comprises 12 residues. The germline CDR1 and CDR2 sequences are LGHNT and FRNRAP. CDR3 sequence: CASGSLAGEQFF. The CDR3 DNA follows: TGTGCTAGTGGTTCACTAGCAGGTGAGCAGTTCTTC. The complete variable domain, with remaining parts taken from reference TRBV12-5 and TRBJ2-1, reads DARVTQTPRHKVTEMGQEVTMRCQPILGHNTVFWYRQTMMQGLELLAYFRNRAPLDDSGMPKDRFSAEMPDATLATLKIQPSEPRDSAVYFCASGSLAGEQFFGPGTRLTVL.

This rearrangement joins TRBV5-8 to TRBJ1-3; 8 nucleotides agree with TRBD1. This CDR3 comprises 16 residues. Germline CDR1 reads SGHTS; CDR2 reads YDEGEE. V lost 7 bases to trimming and J lost 2 bases; unmatched junction nucleotides: 11. CDR3 sequence reads: CASCWTGLATGNTIYF. DNA of the CDR3: TGTGCCAGCTGCTGGACAGGGTTGGCCACTGGAAACACCATATATTTT. Variable domain in full (rest from reference TRBV5-8 and TRBJ1-3): EAGVTQSPTHLIKTRGQQATLRCSPISGHTSVYWYQQALGLGLQFLLWYDEGEERNRGNFPPRFSGRQFPNYSSELNVNALELEDSALYLCASCWTGLATGNTIYFGEGSWLTVV.

The chain combines TRBV5-1 with TRBJ2-2; D might be TRBD1 (5 bases). V was clipped by 7 bases and J by 4 bases, with 8 bases between them. The CDR3 length is 12 residues. Per the germline V gene, CDR1 is SGHRS and CDR2 is YFSETQ. The CDR3 reads CASHDSTGELFF. In DNA, the CDR3 is TGCGCCAGCCATGACAGCACCGGGGAGCTGTTTTTT. Full variable domain (rest looked up from reference TRBV5-1 and TRBJ2-2): KAGVTQTPRYLIKTRGQQVTLSCSPISGHRSVSWYQQTPGQGLQFLFEYFSETQRNKGNFPGRFSGRQFSNSRSEMNVSTLELGDSALYLCASHDSTGELFFGEGSRLTVL.

The count of this clone is one. The chain joins TRBV19 to TRBJ2-3; 8 bases are a match to TRBD1. V lost 7 bases and J lost 5; bases outside the gene matches: 8. The CDR3 is made up of 14 amino acids. Germline loops: CDR1 LNHDA, CDR2 SQIVND (reference sequence). This chain's CDR3 is CASKAGGEGDTQYF. DNA for the CDR3: TGTGCCAGTAAGGCAGGGGGCGAAGGAGATACGCAGTATTTT.

This clone was seen repeatedly, ten times or more. The gene calls are TRBV5-1 and TRBJ2-1; maybe TRBD2 (5 bases). The CDR3 extends over 14 amino acids. From germline, CDR1 is SGHRS and CDR2 YFSETQ. V was pared by 0 bases and J by 6 bases, with 10 bases between. CDR3 DNA sequence: TGCGCCAGCAGCTTGGCTTCCACTAGCAATGAGCAGTTCTTC. This gives the protein CASSLASTSNEQFF.

The gene calls are TRBV5-1 and TRBJ2-3, with D hard to call. The CDR3 sequence is 14 residues long. The germline V and J ends were trimmed by 2 bases and 1 base, with 8 bases remaining between them. Germline V lookup: CDR1 SGHRS, CDR2 YFSETQ. CDR3 sequence reads: CASSLGSGTDTQYF. In DNA form, the CDR3 reads TGCGCCAGCAGCTTAGGCAGCGGCACAGATACGCAGTATTTT.

Only a few counts were recorded for this clone. This sequence joins TRBV7-2 and TRBJ2-3; 7 positions agree with TRBD2. V lost 8 bases and J lost 3; bases outside the gene matches: 11. The CDR3 runs to 15 residues. Germline CDR1 reads SGHTA; CDR2 reads FQGNSA. CDR3 region: CASGPKGRGTDTQYF. CDR3 nucleotide sequence: TGTGCCAGCGGGCCTAAGGGGCGGGGGACAGATACGCAGTATTTT.

This clone appeared once. The rearrangement joins TRBV6-1 to TRBJ2-7; TRBD1 is a possible D gene (6 bases). The CDR3 runs to 15 residues. V lost 2 bases to trimming and J lost 1 base, with 12 bases between them. Germline CDR1 is MNHNS and CDR2 is SASEGT. The CDR3 sequence is CASSERTVMSYEQYF. CDR3 nucleotide sequence: TGTGCCAGCAGTGAAAGGACAGTCATGTCCTACGAGCAGTACTTC.

This clone came up a few times. The rearrangement uses TRBV5-4 and TRBJ2-1, with 11 positions matching TRBD2. J was trimmed by 5 bases and V by 4 bases; bases with no gene match: 5. Germline assignment: CDR1 SGHNT and CDR2 YYREEE (reference sequence). CDR3 length: 15 amino acids. The CDR3 reads CASSRTSGLDNEQFF. The CDR3 nucleotides are TGTGCCAGCAGCCGGACTAGCGGGTTAGACAATGAGCAGTTCTTC.

The chain is built from TRBV11-1 and TRBJ2-3; 8 bases line up with TRBD2. The CDR3 consists of 18 residues. The V gene end was trimmed by 3 bases and the J gene end by 1 base; junction bases not matched to a gene: 12. The V gene's germline CDR1 is SGHAT and CDR2 FQDESV (reference sequence). CDR3 nucleotide sequence: TGTGCCAGCAGCTTCGGGAGATCGGTGACTAGCGGCACAGATACGCAGTATTTT. Its translation is CASSFGRSVTSGTDTQYF.